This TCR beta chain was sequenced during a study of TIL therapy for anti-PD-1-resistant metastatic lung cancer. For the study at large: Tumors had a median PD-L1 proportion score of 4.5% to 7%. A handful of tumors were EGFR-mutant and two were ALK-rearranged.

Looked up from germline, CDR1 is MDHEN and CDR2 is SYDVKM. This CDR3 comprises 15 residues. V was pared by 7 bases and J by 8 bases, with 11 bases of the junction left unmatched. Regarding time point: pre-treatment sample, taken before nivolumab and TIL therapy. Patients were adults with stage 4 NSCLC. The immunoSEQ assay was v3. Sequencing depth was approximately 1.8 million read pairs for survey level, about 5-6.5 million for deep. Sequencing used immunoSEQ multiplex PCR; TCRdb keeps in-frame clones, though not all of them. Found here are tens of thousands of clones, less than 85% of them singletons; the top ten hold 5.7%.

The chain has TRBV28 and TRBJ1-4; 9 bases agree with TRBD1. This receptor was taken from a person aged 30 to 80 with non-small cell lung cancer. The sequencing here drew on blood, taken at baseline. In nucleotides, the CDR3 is TGTGCCAGCACCACCCCGACAGGGGGTGGAGAAAAACTGTTTTTT. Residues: CASTTPTGGGEKLFF.